Given below is one T cell receptor (beta chain) in context. V lost 5 bases, J lost 4 bases, and 14 bases lay in between. The CDR3 is made up of 15 amino acids. Germline values: CDR1 SEHNR, CDR2 FQNEAQ (reference sequence). The data were taken from a study of chemoradiotherapy in HPV16-positive cancers. Profiling relied on immunoSEQ multiplex PCR, and the TCRdb table lists in-frame clones only, not all of them. The sample holds 2,800 or so clones; 75% to 85% are singletons and the top ten take around 9%. The clonotype was recovered from a human donor with HPV-associated anogenital cancer. The chain couples TRBV7-9 to TRBJ2-2, with D maybe TRBD2 (5 bases). Here the sequenced sample was tumor tissue, taken from a patient who underwent chemoradiotherapy. Here the CDR3 reads CASSPPGSITGELFF. The CDR3 nucleotides read TGTGCCAGCAGCCCTCCGGGGTCCATCACCGGGGAGCTGTTTTTT.